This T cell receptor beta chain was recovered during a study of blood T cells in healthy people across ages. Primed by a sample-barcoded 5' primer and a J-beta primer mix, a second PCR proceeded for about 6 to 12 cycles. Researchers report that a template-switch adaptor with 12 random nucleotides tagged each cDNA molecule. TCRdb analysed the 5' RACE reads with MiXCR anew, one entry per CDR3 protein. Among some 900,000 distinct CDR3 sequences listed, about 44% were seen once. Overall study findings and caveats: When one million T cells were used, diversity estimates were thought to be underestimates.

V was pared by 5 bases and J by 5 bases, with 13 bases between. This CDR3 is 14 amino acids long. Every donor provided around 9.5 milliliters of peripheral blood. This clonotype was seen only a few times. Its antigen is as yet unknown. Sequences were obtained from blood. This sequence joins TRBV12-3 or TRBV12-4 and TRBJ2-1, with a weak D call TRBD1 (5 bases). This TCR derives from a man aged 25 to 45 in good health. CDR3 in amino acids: CASSLTVQDNEQFF. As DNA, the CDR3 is TGTGCCAGCAGTCTCACAGTACAGGACAATGAGCAGTTCTTC.